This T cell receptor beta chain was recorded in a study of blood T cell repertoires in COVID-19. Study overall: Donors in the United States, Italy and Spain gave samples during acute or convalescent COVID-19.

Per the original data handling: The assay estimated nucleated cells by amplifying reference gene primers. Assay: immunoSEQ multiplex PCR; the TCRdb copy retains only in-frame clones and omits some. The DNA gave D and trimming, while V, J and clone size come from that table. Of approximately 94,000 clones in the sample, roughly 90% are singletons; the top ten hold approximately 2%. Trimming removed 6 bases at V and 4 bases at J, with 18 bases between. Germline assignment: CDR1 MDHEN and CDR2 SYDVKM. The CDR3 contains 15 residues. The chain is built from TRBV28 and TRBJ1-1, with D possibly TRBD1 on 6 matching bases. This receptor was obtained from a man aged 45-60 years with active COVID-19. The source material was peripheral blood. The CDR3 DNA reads TGTGCCAGCAGCCCAACCAGGGGAACGGTCACTGAAGCTTTCTTT. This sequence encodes CASSPTRGTVTEAFF.